This T cell receptor (beta chain) stems from a study of PD-L1 blockade in urothelial cancer (TCRdb year 2017). Regarding the research as a whole: Every patient began therapy around 2014 and was given atezolizumab 1,200 mg intravenously every 3 weeks. About nine tenths of the roughly 29 patients were males with bladder-origin urothelial cancer, and about 65% of the roughly 30 reported a prior smoking history. An ECOG performance status of 0 or 1 was recorded for the patients, and 0 to 3 prior chemotherapy regimens had been received by the patients. Blood samples were analyzed at 3 weeks after treatment start (second dose) and at 6 weeks after treatment start. Blood samples gave median yields of around 150,000 T cells and 82,636 unique TCRs, along with a median clonality of 0.080. Somatic, immune and clinical correlates of response to PD-L1 blockade with atezolizumab in urothelial cancer were the focus of an exploratory multi-omic analysis. Pretreatment tumor samples and matched peripheral blood, collected serially before and after atezolizumab treatment, underwent TCR sequencing. Durable clinical benefit meant progression-free survival longer than 6 months, and TCR features were also tested against progression-free and overall survival. Whole exome sequencing and RNA sequencing of pretreatment tumors were performed alongside TCR sequencing in the same patients. Durable clinical benefit was achieved by nine patients but not by the remaining 20. Pretreatment blood TCR-seq was available for about 30 patients, at least one posttreatment blood collection was obtained for some 25 patients, and tumor TCR-seq was available for some 25 patients. The study at large found these results: A pretreatment peripheral blood TCR clonality below the median was linked to improved progression-free and overall survival. Among patients with durable benefit, tumor-associated TCR clones showed greater expansion in peripheral blood 3 weeks after treatment started (n ≈ 21, p = 0.022). Because the sample size was small (n ≈ 29) and many of the analyses were exploratory, the results are meant to be hypothesis-generating.

Synthetic TCR analog templates were spiked into each PCR to estimate absolute template abundance from read counts. Using the immunoSEQ assay, TCRbeta CDR3 regions were amplified from genomic DNA with bias-controlled V and J gene primers. Sequencing of rearranged TCRbeta segments was performed at approximately 20X coverage. Per the source publication's procedure: Sequencing errors were corrected by clustering, and CDR3s were annotated against IMGT so that V, D and J genes could be assigned. Downstream analyses used only productive TCRbeta rearrangements and left out out-of-frame or stop-codon sequences. Clonality was computed as one minus Shannon entropy normalized by the log of the number of unique productive sequences. Fisher's exact test with Benjamini-Hochberg correction, at a threshold of adjusted p below 0.01, was used to find clones that differed between time points or between blood and tumor. TCRdb re-hosts the immuneACCESS table, in-frame sequences only. Its copies lack some clones; in the studies checked, an unresolved V gene accounts for under half of them, and the cause for the rest is not known. D and trimming come from the DNA, and the V and J calls and clone size come from that table. For this sample the table gives approximately 67,000 clones, of which roughly 86% were detected only once. About 15% of the sample rests with the top ten.

The sample's time point, from its label and the paper: pretreatment peripheral blood. A cohort of 25 to 35 patients with locally advanced or metastatic urothelial carcinoma, treated at Memorial Sloan Kettering on a trial protocol, was included. Peripheral blood mononuclear cells were collected pretreatment and during treatment, with between 1 and 8 total time points per patient. The Qiagen DNeasy Blood extraction kit was used to purify genomic DNA from total PBMCs and tumor samples. Collected pretreatment and during treatment, PBMCs were isolated and stored as previously described. Regarding this clone: Its antigen remains undetermined. Per-nucleotide qualities are absent, and no much larger clonotype sits a single base away.

The CDR3 contains 12 residues, cysteine and phenylalanine counted. Just CDR3 DNA is preserved here, 36 bases in frame from base 1. CDR1 and CDR2 were assigned from the germline V gene as SGHTA and FQGNSA. The junction carries 5 bases between V and J, which are trimmed by 5 bases and 1 base respectively. This clonotype was sampled from a man aged 60 to 69 with urothelial cancer. The chain couples TRBV7-2 to TRBJ2-5; the D segment cannot be called with confidence. The material was PBMCs, obtained around atezolizumab (anti-PD-L1) treatment. The CDR3 reads as follows: CASSRPQETQYF. The DNA sequence reads TGTGCCAGCAGCCGTCCCCAAGAGACCCAGTACTTC.